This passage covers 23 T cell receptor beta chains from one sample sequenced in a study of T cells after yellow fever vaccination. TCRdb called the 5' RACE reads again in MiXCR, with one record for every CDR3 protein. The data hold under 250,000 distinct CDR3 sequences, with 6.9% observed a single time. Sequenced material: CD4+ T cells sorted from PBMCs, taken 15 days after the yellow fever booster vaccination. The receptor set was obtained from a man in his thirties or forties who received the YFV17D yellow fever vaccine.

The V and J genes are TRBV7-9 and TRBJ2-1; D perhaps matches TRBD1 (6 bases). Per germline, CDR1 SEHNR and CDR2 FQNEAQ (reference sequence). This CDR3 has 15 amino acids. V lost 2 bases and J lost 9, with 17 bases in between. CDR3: CASSLPLGGYGEQFF. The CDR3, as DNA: TGTGCCAGCAGCTTACCTCTAGGGGGTTACGGTGAGCAGTTCTTC.

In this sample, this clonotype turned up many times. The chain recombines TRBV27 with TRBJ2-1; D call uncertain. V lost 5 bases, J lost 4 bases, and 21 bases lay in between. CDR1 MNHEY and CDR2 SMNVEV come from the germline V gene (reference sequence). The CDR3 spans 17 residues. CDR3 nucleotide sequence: TGTGCCAGCAGTACCACTATTAAGCAAACACCTTACAATGAGCAGTTCTTC. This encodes CASSTTIKQTPYNEQFF.

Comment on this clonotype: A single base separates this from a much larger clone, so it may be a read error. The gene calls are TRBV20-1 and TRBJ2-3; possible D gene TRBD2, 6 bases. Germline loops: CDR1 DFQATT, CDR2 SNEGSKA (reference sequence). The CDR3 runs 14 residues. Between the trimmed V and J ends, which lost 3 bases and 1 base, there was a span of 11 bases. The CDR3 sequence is CSASIGSGTDTQYF. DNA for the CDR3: TGCAGTGCTAGTATCGGGAGTGGCACAGATACGCAGTATTTT.

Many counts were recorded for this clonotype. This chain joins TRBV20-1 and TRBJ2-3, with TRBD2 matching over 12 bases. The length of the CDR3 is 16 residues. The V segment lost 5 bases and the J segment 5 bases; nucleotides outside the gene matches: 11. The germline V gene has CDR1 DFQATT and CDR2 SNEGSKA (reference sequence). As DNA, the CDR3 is TGCAGTGCTGGCGGACTAGCGGGACGACCAGAAGATACGCAGTATTTT. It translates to CSAGGLAGRPEDTQYF.

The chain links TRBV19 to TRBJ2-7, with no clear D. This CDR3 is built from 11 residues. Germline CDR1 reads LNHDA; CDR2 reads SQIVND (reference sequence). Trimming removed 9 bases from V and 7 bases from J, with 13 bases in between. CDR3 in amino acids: CARYSTVEQYF. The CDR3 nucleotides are TGTGCCAGATACTCGACCGTTGAGCAGTACTTC.

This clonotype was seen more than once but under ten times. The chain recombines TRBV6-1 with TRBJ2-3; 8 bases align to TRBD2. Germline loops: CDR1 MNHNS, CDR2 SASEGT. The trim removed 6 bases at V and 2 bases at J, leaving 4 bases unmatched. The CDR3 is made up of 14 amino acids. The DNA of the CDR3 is TGTGCCAGCAGCGTAGCGGGGCCCACAGATACGCAGTATTTT. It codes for CASSVAGPTDTQYF.

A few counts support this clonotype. CDR3 sequence reads: CASSRDSGRKATDTQYF. In nucleotides, the CDR3 is TGTGCCAGCAGCAGGGATAGCGGGAGAAAGGCGACAGATACGCAGTATTTT. The V gene is TRBV6-2 or TRBV6-3, the J gene TRBJ2-3; 9 bases line up with TRBD2. Per the germline V gene, CDR1 is MNHEY and CDR2 is SVGEGT. J lost 3 bases, V lost 6 bases, and 13 bases had no gene match. The CDR3 covers 17 residues.

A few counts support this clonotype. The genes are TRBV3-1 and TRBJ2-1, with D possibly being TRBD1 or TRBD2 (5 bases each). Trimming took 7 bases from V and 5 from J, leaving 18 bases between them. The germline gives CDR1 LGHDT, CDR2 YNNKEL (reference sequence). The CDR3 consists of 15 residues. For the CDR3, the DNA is TGTGCCAGCATCACTTCGAGTGGGACCCACAATGAGCAGTTCTTC. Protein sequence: CASITSSGTHNEQFF.

The CDR3 DNA follows: TGCAGCGTTGGCTTGGCTAGCGGGATGTACAATGAGCAGTTCTTC. This codes for CSVGLASGMYNEQFF. The chain is built from TRBV29-1 and TRBJ2-1; 9 nucleotides agree with TRBD2. Germline loops: CDR1 SQVTM, CDR2 ANQGSEA. The CDR3 runs to 15 residues. Trimming removed 4 bases from V and 4 bases from J; junction bases left unmatched: 8.

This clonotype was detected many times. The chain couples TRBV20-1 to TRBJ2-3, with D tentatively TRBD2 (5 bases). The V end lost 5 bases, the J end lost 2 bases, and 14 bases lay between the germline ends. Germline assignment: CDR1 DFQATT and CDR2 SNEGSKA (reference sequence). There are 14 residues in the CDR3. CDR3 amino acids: CSAGFGGNTDTQYF. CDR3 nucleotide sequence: TGCAGTGCTGGATTCGGAGGCAACACAGATACGCAGTATTTT.

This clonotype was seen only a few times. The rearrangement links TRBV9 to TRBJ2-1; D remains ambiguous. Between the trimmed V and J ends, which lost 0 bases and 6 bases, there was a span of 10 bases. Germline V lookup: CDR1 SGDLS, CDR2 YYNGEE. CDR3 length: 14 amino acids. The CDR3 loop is CASSVESVRNEQFF. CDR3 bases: TGTGCCAGCAGCGTAGAAAGTGTTCGCAATGAGCAGTTCTTC.

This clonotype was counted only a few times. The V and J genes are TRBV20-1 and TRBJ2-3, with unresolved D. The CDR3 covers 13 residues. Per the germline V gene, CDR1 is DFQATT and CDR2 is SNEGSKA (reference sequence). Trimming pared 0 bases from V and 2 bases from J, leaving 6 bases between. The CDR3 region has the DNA TGCAGTGCTAGAGATCCCGCCACAGATACGCAGTATTTT. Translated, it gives CSARDPATDTQYF.

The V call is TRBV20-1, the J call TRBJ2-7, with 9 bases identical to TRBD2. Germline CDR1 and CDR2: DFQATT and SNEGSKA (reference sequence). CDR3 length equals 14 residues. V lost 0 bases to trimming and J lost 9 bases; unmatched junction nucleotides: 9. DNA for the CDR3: TGCAGTGCTAGAGATGGGAGGCTAGCGGGAAGGCAGTACTTC. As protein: CSARDGRLAGRQYF.

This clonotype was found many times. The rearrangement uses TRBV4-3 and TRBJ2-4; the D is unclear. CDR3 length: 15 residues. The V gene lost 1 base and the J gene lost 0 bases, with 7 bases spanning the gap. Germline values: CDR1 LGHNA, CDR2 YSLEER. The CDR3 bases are TGCGCCAGCAGCCAAGTCCTCCTAGCCAAAAACATTCAGTACTTC. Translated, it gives CASSQVLLAKNIQYF.

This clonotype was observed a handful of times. The CDR3 DNA reads TGTGCCAGCTCACCTGGGAAAGAGAACACTGAAGCTTTCTTT. Its translation is CASSPGKENTEAFF. This chain links TRBV18 with TRBJ1-1; no definite D call. This CDR3 is built from 14 residues. In germline, CDR1 is KGHSH, CDR2 LQKENI. Trimming pared 3 bases from V and 1 base from J, leaving 9 bases between.

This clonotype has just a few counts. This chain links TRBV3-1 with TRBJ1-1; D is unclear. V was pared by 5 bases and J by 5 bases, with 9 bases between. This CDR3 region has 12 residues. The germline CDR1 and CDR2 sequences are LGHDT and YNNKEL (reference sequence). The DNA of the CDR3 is TGTGCCAGCAGCGACTTAGGAACTGAAGCTTTCTTT. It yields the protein CASSDLGTEAFF.

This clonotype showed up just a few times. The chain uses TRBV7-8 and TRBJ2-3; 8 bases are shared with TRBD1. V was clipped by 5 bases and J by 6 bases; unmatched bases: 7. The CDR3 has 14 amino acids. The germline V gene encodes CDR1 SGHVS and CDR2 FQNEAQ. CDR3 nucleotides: TGTGCCAGCAGCCCAACGACAGGGGAGGATACGCAGTATTTT. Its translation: CASSPTTGEDTQYF.

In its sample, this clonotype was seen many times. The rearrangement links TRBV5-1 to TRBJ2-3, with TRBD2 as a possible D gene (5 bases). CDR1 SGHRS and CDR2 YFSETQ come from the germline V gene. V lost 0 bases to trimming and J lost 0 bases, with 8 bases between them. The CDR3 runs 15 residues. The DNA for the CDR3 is TGCGCCAGCAGCTTGGGCTGGGAGAGCACAGATACGCAGTATTTT. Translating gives CASSLGWESTDTQYF.

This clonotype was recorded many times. CDR3 DNA sequence: TGTGCCAGCAGCAAAGCGCCAGGATGGTCGGGGGAGAGCTCCTACAATGAGCAGTTCTTC. This translates into CASSKAPGWSGESSYNEQFF. The chain recombines TRBV21-1 with TRBJ2-1; no check of the table's D call, TRBD1, against the DNA was made. TRBV21-1 is noted as a pseudogene. The CDR3 is 20 residues long.

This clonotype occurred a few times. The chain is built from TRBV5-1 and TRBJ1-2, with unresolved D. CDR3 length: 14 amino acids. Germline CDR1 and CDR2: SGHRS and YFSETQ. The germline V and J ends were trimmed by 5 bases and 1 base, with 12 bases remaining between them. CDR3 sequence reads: CASRDQMSNYGYTF. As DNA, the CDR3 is TGCGCCAGCAGGGACCAAATGAGTAACTATGGCTACACCTTC. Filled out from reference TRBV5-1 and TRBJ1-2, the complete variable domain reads KAGVTQTPRYLIKTRGQQVTLSCSPISGHRSVSWYQQTPGQGLQFLFEYFSETQRNKGNFPGRFSGRQFSNSRSEMNVSTLELGDSALYLCASRDQMSNYGYTFGSGTRLTVV.

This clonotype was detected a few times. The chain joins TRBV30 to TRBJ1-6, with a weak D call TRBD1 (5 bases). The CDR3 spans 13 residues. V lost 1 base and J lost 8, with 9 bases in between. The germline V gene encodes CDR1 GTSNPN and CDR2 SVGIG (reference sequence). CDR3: CAWSGGIDSPLHF. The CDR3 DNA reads TGTGCCTGGAGTGGGGGGATAGATTCACCCCTCCACTTT.

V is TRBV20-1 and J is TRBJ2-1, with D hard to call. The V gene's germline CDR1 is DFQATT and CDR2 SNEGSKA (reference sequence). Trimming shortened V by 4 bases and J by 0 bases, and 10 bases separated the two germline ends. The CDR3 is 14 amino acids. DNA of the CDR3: TGCAGTGCTATTCCAGGCAGCTCCTACAATGAGCAGTTCTTC. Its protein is CSAIPGSSYNEQFF.

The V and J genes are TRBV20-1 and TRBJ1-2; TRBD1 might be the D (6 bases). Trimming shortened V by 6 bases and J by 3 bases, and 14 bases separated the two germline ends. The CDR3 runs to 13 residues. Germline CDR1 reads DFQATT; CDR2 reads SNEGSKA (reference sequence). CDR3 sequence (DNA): TGCAGTGCGAGGGGGGCGGAACACTATGGCTACACCTTC. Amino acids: CSARGAEHYGYTF.